This entry lists 9 T cell receptor beta chains sequenced from one sample in a study of radiation and T cells in renal cell carcinoma. Sample time point: blood 4 weeks post-SBRT, at nephrectomy. Sample treatment: 15 Gy SBRT to primary tumor, nephrectomy 4 weeks later. The assay was immunoSEQ multiplex PCR, and TCRdb's table has in-frame clones only and misses some. The data contain over 85,000 clones, 85% of them seen just once; the ten biggest clones take up approximately 8.6%. The material sequenced was blood, taken from a patient whose treatment included radiotherapy and nephrectomy. Every receptor here comes from a man over 45 with renal cell carcinoma.

This clone was counted once. The chain employs TRBV19 and TRBJ2-7; D is unclear. Germline V lookup: CDR1 LNHDA, CDR2 SQIVND (reference sequence). CDR3 length: 14 amino acids. V was cut by 4 bases and J by 6 bases, with 16 bases left in between. In nucleotides, the CDR3 is TGTGCCAGTAGTACCGGAAGTTTCGAAGGCGAGCAGTACTTC. Translation: CASSTGSFEGEQYF.

The rearrangement links TRBV6-4 to TRBJ2-1; the match to TRBD2 covers 10 bases. The CDR3 has 15 residues. V shed 3 bases, J shed 8 bases, and the junction held 7 bases outside the gene matches. Germline-derived CDR1 and CDR2 are MRHNA and SNTAGT. CDR3 bases: TGTGCCAGCAGTGAATCTAGCGGGAGTGTGGATGAGCAGTTCTTC. This sequence encodes CASSESSGSVDEQFF.

J is TRBJ1-2 and V is TRBV7-9; D may be TRBD1 (6 bases). The CDR3 is 17 amino acids. The germline V gene has CDR1 SEHNR and CDR2 FQNEAQ (reference sequence). The germline V and J ends were trimmed by 7 bases and 5 bases, with 26 bases remaining between them. The CDR3 is CASTFWGQSWGVYGYTF. In DNA, the CDR3 is TGTGCCAGCACCTTTTGGGGGCAGTCTTGGGGTGTGTATGGCTACACCTTC.

The chain links TRBV6-6 to TRBJ1-1, with D unresolved. The germline V gene encodes CDR1 MNHNY and CDR2 SVGAGI (reference sequence). V was clipped by 8 bases and J by 1 base, with 11 bases between them. CDR3 size: 13 residues. The CDR3 sequence: CASQRTPNTEAFF. The CDR3 DNA reads as TGTGCCAGCCAACGGACCCCGAACACTGAAGCTTTCTTT.

Details on this clone: Additional DNA sequences in this sample encode the identical CDR3. The chain links TRBV7-2 to TRBJ2-1; D not certain. CDR1 and CDR2 (germline): SGHTA, FQGNSA. The CDR3 spans 15 residues. Trimming shortened V by 1 base and J by 0 bases, and 7 bases separated the two germline ends. CDR3 residues: CASSLGSSSYNEQFF. CDR3 nucleotide sequence: TGTGCCAGCAGCTTAGGCTCCTCCTCCTACAATGAGCAGTTCTTC.

This sequence joins TRBV18 and TRBJ1-4, with TRBD1 matching over 7 bases. The V gene end was trimmed by 3 bases and the J gene end by 11 bases; junction bases not matched to a gene: 9. The germline CDR1 and CDR2 sequences are KGHSH and LQKENI. The CDR3 extends over 14 amino acids. CDR3 sequence: CASSPRTGEGKLFF. As DNA, the CDR3 is TGTGCCAGCTCACCCCGGACAGGTGAGGGGAAACTGTTTTTT.

The chain uses TRBV5-1 and TRBJ2-4, with D uncertain. The CDR3 extends over 14 amino acids. The ends were cut back, 9 bases at V and 3 bases at J, with 16 bases in the middle. CDR1 is SGHRS and CDR2 is YFSETQ in the germline V gene. The CDR3 DNA reads TGCGCCACCCAGAAATGGCCGGACAAAAACATTCAGTACTTC. It is translated as CATQKWPDKNIQYF.

The chain employs TRBV6-4 and TRBJ1-2; 7 nucleotides align to TRBD1. This CDR3 contains 14 residues. Germline CDR1 MRHNA, CDR2 SNTAGT. V shed 4 bases and J 6 bases; nucleotides not matched to a gene: 8. DNA of the CDR3: TGTGCCAGCAGTGCCCAGGGGGGCGCCCATGGCTACACCTTC. This encodes CASSAQGGAHGYTF.

This sequence joins TRBV25-1 and TRBJ2-1; TRBD2 matches 7 bases. Germline-derived CDR1 and CDR2 are MGHDK and SYGVNS. Trimming took 2 bases from V and 2 from J; bases not matched to a gene: 6. The CDR3 runs 16 residues. The chain's CDR3 is CASSELGGRAYNEQFF. For the CDR3, the DNA is TGTGCCAGCAGTGAACTGGGCGGGAGAGCCTACAATGAGCAGTTCTTC.